The 5 T cell receptor beta chains below were found in one sample sequenced in a study of blood T cell repertoires in COVID-19. Measured with immunoSEQ multiplex PCR; TCRdb has only the in-frame clones, and not every one. The data show 200,000 to 300,000 clones, about nine tenths seen once. The sample comprised peripheral blood. These receptors all come from a woman aged 40 to 49 with acute or convalescent COVID-19.

V is TRBV5-1 and J is TRBJ2-3; perhaps TRBD1 as D (6 bases). The V end was cut by 5 bases, the J end by 3 bases, with 16 bases between. Looked up from germline, CDR1 is SGHRS and CDR2 is YFSETQ. This CDR3 has 15 residues. The DNA of the CDR3 is TGCGCCAGCAGAAACAACAGGGTTGGGACAGATACGCAGTATTTT. Translating gives CASRNNRVGTDTQYF.

V and J are TRBV30 and TRBJ2-3; 10 bases agree with TRBD1. The germline gives CDR1 GTSNPN, CDR2 SVGIG (reference sequence). V shed 4 bases, J shed 7 bases, and the junction held 11 bases outside the gene matches. This CDR3 region has 15 residues. CDR3 sequence: CAWTGGTGAWNTQYF. CDR3 in DNA: TGTGCCTGGACCGGCGGGACAGGGGCATGGAATACGCAGTATTTT.

J is TRBJ1-5 and V is TRBV10-3; 11 nucleotides match TRBD1. Germline V CDR1 and CDR2: ENHRY, SYGVKD. This CDR3 is built from 16 residues. Unmatched junction bases numbered 6, after V lost 3 bases and J lost 5 bases. The CDR3 DNA is TGTGCCATCAGTGACCCCGGGACAGGGGGTTATCAGCCCCAGCATTTT. It codes for CAISDPGTGGYQPQHF.

This sequence joins TRBV2 and TRBJ2-2; 7 bases are shared with TRBD1. Germline V gives CDR1 SNHLY, CDR2 FYNNEI. The CDR3 has 16 amino acids. J was trimmed by 1 base and V by 4 bases; bases with no gene match: 6. CDR3 sequence (DNA): TGTGCCAGCAGTGGGACAGGTGGGGTGAACACCGGGGAGCTGTTTTTT. This encodes CASSGTGGVNTGELFF.

This chain connects TRBV5-6 to TRBJ1-1; the match to TRBD1 covers 9 bases. The CDR3 consists of 14 residues. CDR1 is SGHDT and CDR2 is YYEEEE in the germline V gene. The V gene end was trimmed by 6 bases and the J gene end by 10 bases; junction bases not matched to a gene: 13. CDR3 protein: CASTKQGAASRAFF. CDR3 DNA: TGTGCCAGCACGAAACAGGGGGCAGCGTCCCGAGCTTTCTTT.